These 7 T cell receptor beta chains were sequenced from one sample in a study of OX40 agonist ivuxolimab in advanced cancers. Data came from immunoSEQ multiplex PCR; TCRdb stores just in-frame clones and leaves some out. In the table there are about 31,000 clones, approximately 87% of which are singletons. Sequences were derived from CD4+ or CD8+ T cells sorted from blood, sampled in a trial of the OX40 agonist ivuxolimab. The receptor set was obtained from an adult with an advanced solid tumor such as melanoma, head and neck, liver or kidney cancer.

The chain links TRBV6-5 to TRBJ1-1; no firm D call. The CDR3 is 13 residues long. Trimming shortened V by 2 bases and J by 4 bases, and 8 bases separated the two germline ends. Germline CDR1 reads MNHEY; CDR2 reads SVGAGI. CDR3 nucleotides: TGTGCCAGCAGTTACCAACGGGCCACTGAAGCTTTCTTT. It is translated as CASSYQRATEAFF.

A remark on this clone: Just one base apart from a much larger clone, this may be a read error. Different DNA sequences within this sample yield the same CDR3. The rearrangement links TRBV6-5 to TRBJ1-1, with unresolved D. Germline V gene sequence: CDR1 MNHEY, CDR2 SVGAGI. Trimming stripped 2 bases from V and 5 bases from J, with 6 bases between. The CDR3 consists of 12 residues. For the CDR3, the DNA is TGTGCCAGCAGTTACGGAGGGACTGAAGCTTTCTTT. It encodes CASSYGGTEAFF.

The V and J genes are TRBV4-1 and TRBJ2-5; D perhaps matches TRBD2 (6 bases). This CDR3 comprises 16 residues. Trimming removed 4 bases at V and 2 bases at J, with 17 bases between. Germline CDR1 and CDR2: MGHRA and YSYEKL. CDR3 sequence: CASSPPGVTRQETQYF. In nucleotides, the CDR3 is TGCGCCAGCAGCCCCCCGGGGGTCACACGACAAGAGACCCAGTACTTC.

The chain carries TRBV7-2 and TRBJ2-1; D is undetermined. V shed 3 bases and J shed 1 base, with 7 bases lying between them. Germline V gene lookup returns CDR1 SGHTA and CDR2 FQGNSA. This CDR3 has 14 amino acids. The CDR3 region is CASSLAASYNEQFF. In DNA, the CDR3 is TGTGCCAGCAGCTTGGCCGCGTCCTACAATGAGCAGTTCTTC. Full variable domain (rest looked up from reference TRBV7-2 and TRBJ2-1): GAGVSQSPSNKVTEKGKDVELRCDPISGHTALYWYRQSLGQGLEFLIYFQGNSAPDKSGLPSDRFSAERTGGSVSTLTIQRTQQEDSAVYLCASSLAASYNEQFFGPGTRLTVL.

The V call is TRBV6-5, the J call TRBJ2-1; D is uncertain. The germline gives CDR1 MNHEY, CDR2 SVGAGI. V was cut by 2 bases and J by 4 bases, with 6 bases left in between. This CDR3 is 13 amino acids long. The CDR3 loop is CASSYGRYNEQFF. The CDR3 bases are TGTGCCAGCAGTTACGGGCGGTACAATGAGCAGTTCTTC.

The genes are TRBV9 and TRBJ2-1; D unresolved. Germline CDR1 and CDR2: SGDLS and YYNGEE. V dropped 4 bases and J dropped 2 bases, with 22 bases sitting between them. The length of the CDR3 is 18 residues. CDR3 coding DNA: TGTGCCAGCAGCCCCCCGGACGGAAATTACAAAGCCTACAATGAGCAGTTCTTC. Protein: CASSPPDGNYKAYNEQFF.

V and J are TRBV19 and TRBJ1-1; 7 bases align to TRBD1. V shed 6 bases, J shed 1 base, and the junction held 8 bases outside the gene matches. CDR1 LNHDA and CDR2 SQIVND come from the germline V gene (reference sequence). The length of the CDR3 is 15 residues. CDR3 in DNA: TGTGCCAGTAGCCCGAGGGGGCGAACGAACACTGAAGCTTTCTTT. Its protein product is CASSPRGRTNTEAFF.